The entry below gives a single T cell receptor beta chain sequence along with its context. The sample belongs to a study of shared clonotypes between healthy human individuals. The naive CD8 population came from CD45RO-negative cells selected for CCR7, without terminally differentiated effector memory CD45RA+ cells. The CDR3 is made up of 16 amino acids. CDR1 is SGHAT and CDR2 is FQNNGV in the germline V gene. V shed 5 bases and J shed 4 bases, with 18 bases lying between them. The protocol was immunoSEQ multiplex PCR, while the TCRdb copy is restricted to in-frame clones and leaves out a portion. The sample carries around 640,000 clones, 95% to 96% recorded once.

V usage is TRBV11-2 and J usage is TRBJ2-1; a possible D gene is TRBD1 (5 bases). This receptor was obtained from a woman aged 25 to 45 in good health. Sample: naive CD8+ T cells sorted from blood. The DNA for the CDR3 is TGTGCCAGCAGCCCTACGTGGGGCCCGGCTTACAATGAGCAGTTCTTC. Translated: CASSPTWGPAYNEQFF. The full variable domain, with the rest looked up from reference TRBV11-2 and TRBJ2-1, is EAGVAQSPRYKIIEKRQSVAFWCNPISGHATLYWYQQILGQGPKLLIQFQNNGVVDDSQLPKDRFSAERLKGVDSTLKIQPAKLEDSAVYLCASSPTWGPAYNEQFFGPGTRLTVL.